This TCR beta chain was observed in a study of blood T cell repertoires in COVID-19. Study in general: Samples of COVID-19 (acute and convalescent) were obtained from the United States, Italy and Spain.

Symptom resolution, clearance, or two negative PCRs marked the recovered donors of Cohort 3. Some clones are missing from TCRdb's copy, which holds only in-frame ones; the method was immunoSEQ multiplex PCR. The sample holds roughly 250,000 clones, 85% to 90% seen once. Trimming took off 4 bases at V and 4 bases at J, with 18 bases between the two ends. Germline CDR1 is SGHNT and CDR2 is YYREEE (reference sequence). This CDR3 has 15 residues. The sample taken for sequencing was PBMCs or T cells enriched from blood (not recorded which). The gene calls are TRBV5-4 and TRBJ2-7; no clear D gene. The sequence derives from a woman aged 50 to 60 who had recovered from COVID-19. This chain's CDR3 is CASSHSGRSLYEQYF. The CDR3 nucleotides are TGTGCCAGCAGCCATTCAGGAAGATCCCTTTACGAGCAGTACTTC.